These 25 T cell receptor beta chains originate from one sample sequenced in a study of blood T cell repertoires in COVID-19. Produced via immunoSEQ multiplex PCR; TCRdb's table is partial and in-frame only. The table lists under 350,000 clones, around 88% of them singletons. The sequenced material came from peripheral blood. The receptor set was obtained from a middle-aged man with acute or convalescent COVID-19.

The chain has TRBV14 and TRBJ2-7; D perhaps matches TRBD1 (6 bases). V lost 4 bases and J 4 bases, leaving 11 bases between the germline ends. The CDR3 is 13 residues long. Looked up from germline, CDR1 is SGHDN and CDR2 is FVKESK. The CDR3 sequence: CASSLPQGYEQYF. Here the CDR3 DNA reads TGTGCCAGCAGCCTCCCACAGGGTTACGAGCAGTACTTC.

V is TRBV6-1 and J is TRBJ1-6; 9 nucleotides match TRBD1. Germline V gene lookup returns CDR1 MNHNS and CDR2 SASEGT. Trimming cost V 4 bases and J 8 bases; bases outside gene matches: 3. The CDR3 is 14 amino acids. CDR3 sequence: CASSATGGDSPLHF. The CDR3 bases are TGTGCCAGCAGTGCGACAGGGGGGGATTCACCCCTCCACTTT.

As concerns this clone: The identical CDR3 is also encoded by other nucleotide sequences in the sample. The chain links TRBV19 to TRBJ1-1; possibly TRBD1 for D (6 bases). Germline CDR1 is LNHDA and CDR2 is SQIVND (reference sequence). With 5 bases removed from V and 3 bases from J, the gap between germline ends came to 13 bases. The CDR3 extends over 14 amino acids. This CDR3 is CASSAGRGDTEAFF. As DNA, the CDR3 is TGTGCCAGTAGTGCCGGGAGGGGGGACACTGAAGCTTTCTTT.

This chain uses TRBV4-1 with TRBJ1-6, with D possibly matching TRBD1 (6 bases). There are 15 residues in the CDR3. Germline V gives CDR1 MGHRA, CDR2 YSYEKL. Trimming stripped 1 base from V and 7 bases from J, with 11 bases between. CDR3 region: CASSQGSGDNSPLHF. Written as DNA, the CDR3 is TGCGCCAGCAGCCAAGGGTCAGGGGACAATTCACCCCTCCACTTT.

The chain employs TRBV5-1 and TRBJ2-5; D may be TRBD1 (7 bases). V lost 4 bases, J lost 5 bases, and 21 bases lay in between. The CDR3 covers 16 residues. Per the germline V gene, CDR1 is SGHRS and CDR2 is YFSETQ. The CDR3 DNA reads TGCGCCAGCAGCGAAACGAATCAGGGGGGAGGCGAGACCCAGTACTTC. Translation: CASSETNQGGGETQYF.

This rearrangement joins TRBV11-2 to TRBJ2-2; D remains ambiguous. Per the germline V gene, CDR1 is SGHAT and CDR2 is FQNNGV. The CDR3 contains 15 residues. Trimming left V 5 bases short and J 2 bases short, with 12 bases between. The CDR3 loop is CASSPFYRNTGELFF. The DNA for the CDR3 is TGTGCCAGCAGCCCCTTTTACAGAAACACCGGGGAGCTGTTTTTT.

The sample holds a few counts of this clone. The chain uses TRBV10-3 and TRBJ1-2, with 9 bases that match TRBD1. Germline assignment: CDR1 ENHRY and CDR2 SYGVKD. This CDR3 spans 16 amino acids. The V gene end was trimmed by 2 bases and the J gene end by 7 bases; junction bases not matched to a gene: 11. The CDR3 here is CAISETPGQGIGGYTF. CDR3 in DNA: TGTGCCATCAGTGAGACTCCGGGACAGGGAATTGGTGGCTACACCTTC.

The gene calls are TRBV23-1 and TRBJ2-5, with TRBD1 matching over 10 bases. TRBV23-1 is marked as an open reading frame, function uncertain. V trimming: 4 bases; J trimming: 5 bases; junction bases outside the gene matches: 10. The CDR3 has 16 amino acids. The CDR3 region is CASSPRDRGWVETQYF. The CDR3 DNA sequence: TGCGCCAGCAGTCCCCGGGACAGGGGATGGGTGGAGACCCAGTACTTC.

V usage is TRBV27 and J usage is TRBJ2-1; 8 nucleotides match TRBD1. V dropped 2 bases and J dropped 10; count of bases not matched to a gene: 7. The length of the CDR3 is 14 residues. CDR1 is MNHEY, CDR2 SMNVEV, per germline (reference sequence). CDR3 nucleotides: TGTGCCAGCAGTTTAATTCGGACAGGGAGAGAGCAGTTCTTC. Its translation: CASSLIRTGREQFF.

This clone was observed a single time. V gene TRBV28 combines with J gene TRBJ1-1; 7 bases match TRBD1. This CDR3 region has 15 residues. Trimming took 4 bases from V and 5 from J; bases not matched to a gene: 10. Germline-derived CDR1 and CDR2 are MDHEN and SYDVKM. The CDR3, as DNA: TGTGCCAGCAGTTACTCCTGGACAGGAGGGACTGAAGCTTTCTTT. It yields the protein CASSYSWTGGTEAFF.

This clone came up a few times. V gene TRBV10-2 combines with J gene TRBJ1-1; possibly TRBD1 for D (5 bases). Germline V lookup: CDR1 WSHSY, CDR2 SAAADI. The CDR3 totals 13 residues. V lost 4 bases, J lost 5 bases, and 11 bases lay in between. The CDR3 is CASSVGGRTEAFF. In DNA form, the CDR3 reads TGCGCCAGCAGTGTTGGGGGGAGGACTGAAGCTTTCTTT.

V is TRBV5-4 and J is TRBJ1-2, with a tentative D call TRBD1 (5 bases). With 6 bases removed from V and 7 bases from J, the gap between germline ends came to 19 bases. The CDR3 contains 14 residues. Germline assignment: CDR1 SGHNT and CDR2 YYREEE (reference sequence). This chain's CDR3 is CASIPAAGVGGYTF. The CDR3 coding sequence is TGTGCCAGCATCCCTGCTGCGGGGGTCGGTGGCTACACCTTC. Together with reference TRBV5-4 and TRBJ1-2, the CDR3 gives the full variable domain: ETGVTQSPTHLIKTRGQQVTLRCSSQSGHNTVSWYQQALGQGPQFIFQYYREEENGRGNFPPRFSGLQFPNYSSELNVNALELDDSALYLCASIPAAGVGGYTFGSGTRLTVV.

V usage is TRBV7-2 and J usage is TRBJ2-7; D is undetermined. Germline loops: CDR1 SGHTA, CDR2 FQGNSA. The CDR3 has 14 residues. Trimming stripped 2 bases from V and 2 bases from J, with 10 bases between. The CDR3 DNA is TGTGCCAGCAGCTTAATGGGCCGAACCTACGAGCAGTACTTC. As protein: CASSLMGRTYEQYF.

The chain is built from TRBV2 and TRBJ2-1; 8 positions agree with TRBD1. The ends lost 5 bases at V and 7 bases at J; junction bases unmatched: 7. Germline CDR1 SNHLY, CDR2 FYNNEI. This CDR3 has 14 amino acids. The CDR3 here is CASSPQGAINEQFF. The DNA of the CDR3 is TGTGCCAGCAGTCCCCAGGGGGCAATAAATGAGCAGTTCTTC.

The count of this clone is one. The chain is built from TRBV4-1 and TRBJ2-6; 12 bases fit TRBD1. CDR1 and CDR2 from the germline V gene are MGHRA and YSYEKL. J was trimmed by 2 bases and V by 1 base; bases with no gene match: 0. This CDR3 comprises 17 residues. CDR3 in DNA: TGCGCCAGCAGCCAAGGGGACAGGGGGCCTGGGGCCAACGTCCTGACTTTC. Translating gives CASSQGDRGPGANVLTF.

The chain's CDR3 is CASSITGDGEAFF. DNA of the CDR3: TGTGCCAGTAGTATAACAGGGGATGGTGAAGCTTTCTTT. The chain has TRBV19 and TRBJ1-1, with TRBD1 matching 7 bases. The J segment lost 7 bases and the V segment lost 2 bases, leaving 4 bases of the junction unmatched. Germline V lookup: CDR1 LNHDA, CDR2 SQIVND (reference sequence). The length of the CDR3 is 13 residues.

The J gene is TRBJ1-1, the V gene TRBV18, with 7 nucleotides matching TRBD1. CDR3 length equals 14 residues. Trimming cost V 5 bases and J 3 bases; bases outside gene matches: 6. CDR1 and CDR2 from the germline V gene are KGHSH and LQKENI. In DNA, the CDR3 is TGTGCCAGCTCATCCCACGGACAGGACACTGAAGCTTTCTTT. It specifies CASSSHGQDTEAFF.

In this sample, this clone turned up once. The J gene is TRBJ2-5, the V gene TRBV5-1; 7 bases line up with TRBD1. This CDR3 has 14 amino acids. Germline lookup yields CDR1 SGHRS and CDR2 YFSETQ. V lost 4 bases to trimming and J lost 3 bases; unmatched junction nucleotides: 6. The CDR3 region is CASSLGTVEETQYF. CDR3 DNA: TGCGCCAGCAGCCTGGGGACAGTCGAAGAGACCCAGTACTTC.

This sequence joins TRBV18 and TRBJ2-1; possible D gene TRBD2, 5 bases. This CDR3 is built from 12 residues. Germline assignment: CDR1 KGHSH and CDR2 LQKENI. Trimming took 4 bases from V and 7 from J, leaving 8 bases between them. The chain's CDR3 is CASSLGGNEQFF. DNA of the CDR3: TGTGCCAGCTCACTTGGAGGAAATGAGCAGTTCTTC.

The rearrangement uses TRBV30 and TRBJ1-5; no firm D call. The CDR3 length is 15 residues. Deletions cut 4 bases from V and 0 bases from J, with 13 bases between. Germline CDR1 and CDR2: GTSNPN and SVGIG (reference sequence). This CDR3 is CAWTLRGGSNQPQHF. CDR3 in DNA: TGTGCCTGGACCCTTAGAGGCGGTAGCAATCAGCCCCAGCATTTT.

This clone was counted a few times. The rearrangement joins TRBV10-3 to TRBJ2-7, with TRBD1 matching over 7 bases. V shed 4 bases, J shed 2 bases, and the junction held 2 bases outside the gene matches. Germline CDR1 reads ENHRY; CDR2 reads SYGVKD. The CDR3 covers 13 residues. CDR3 DNA: TGTGCCATCAGTGCACAGGGGCCCTACGAGCAGTACTTC. As protein: CAISAQGPYEQYF.

V is TRBV11-2 and J is TRBJ2-7; 7 bases line up with TRBD2. Looked up from germline, CDR1 is SGHAT and CDR2 is FQNNGV. The CDR3 is 16 residues long. With 3 bases clipped from V and 0 bases from J, the junction kept 8 bases outside the gene matches. The CDR3 DNA is TGTGCCAGCAGCTTGGGGCGGGGGAGCCCCTCCTACGAGCAGTACTTC. Encoded protein: CASSLGRGSPSYEQYF.

The chain carries TRBV7-9 and TRBJ1-1, with D perhaps matching TRBD1 (5 bases). This CDR3 comprises 15 residues. CDR1 is SEHNR, CDR2 FQNEAQ, per germline (reference sequence). V dropped 5 bases and J dropped 5 bases, with 18 bases sitting between them. In DNA form, the CDR3 reads TGTGCCAGCAGCCCTCACAGGACCGGAGAGACTGAAGCTTTCTTT. Residues: CASSPHRTGETEAFF.

The chain has TRBV11-2 and TRBJ2-3; possible D gene TRBD2, 6 bases. The CDR3 consists of 13 residues. The germline V and J ends were trimmed by 0 bases and 8 bases, with 9 bases remaining between them. Germline V gene sequence: CDR1 SGHAT, CDR2 FQNNGV. The CDR3 loop is CASSLEEGITQYF. The DNA of the CDR3 is TGTGCCAGCAGCTTAGAGGAGGGAATTACGCAGTATTTT. Looking up the rest from reference TRBV11-2 and TRBJ2-3 gives the full variable domain: EAGVAQSPRYKIIEKRQSVAFWCNPISGHATLYWYQQILGQGPKLLIQFQNNGVVDDSQLPKDRFSAERLKGVDSTLKIQPAKLEDSAVYLCASSLEEGITQYFGPGTRLTVL.

This clone was observed a few times. This chain links TRBV9 with TRBJ2-3, with 10 nucleotides matching TRBD1. Germline values: CDR1 SGDLS, CDR2 YYNGEE. J was trimmed by 6 bases and V by 4 bases; bases with no gene match: 8. CDR3 length equals 15 residues. The CDR3 sequence: CASSPTGQGQDTQYF. CDR3 DNA: TGTGCCAGCAGCCCCACGGGACAGGGGCAGGATACGCAGTATTTT.